The 5 T cell receptor beta chains presented below share a single source sample, sequenced in a study of cytomegalovirus exposure and HLA in healthy donors. PCR amplification relied on 60 Vbeta primers (plus 13 Jbeta primers). Method: immunoSEQ multiplex PCR; TCRdb's copy keeps in-frame clones and lacks some. Among about 140,000 clones listed, around 85% were seen once. Material for sequencing was PBMCs. The receptors derive from a female donor in good health and CMV-seronegative.

V gene TRBV28 combines with J gene TRBJ2-5, with D possibly TRBD1 on 6 matching bases. Germline V gene sequence: CDR1 MDHEN, CDR2 SYDVKM. The CDR3 totals 15 residues. Trimming left V 3 bases short and J 0 bases short, with 11 bases between. The CDR3 protein is CASSFHRTDQETQYF. The CDR3 DNA follows: TGTGCCAGCAGTTTTCATCGGACAGACCAAGAGACCCAGTACTTC.

The rearrangement uses TRBV11-2 and TRBJ2-7; TRBD1 might be the D (6 bases). V lost 4 bases and J lost 2, with 18 bases in between. CDR1 SGHAT and CDR2 FQNNGV come from the germline V gene. CDR3 length: 16 amino acids. The CDR3 reads CASSSKAPGQPYEQYF. The CDR3 nucleotides are TGTGCCAGCAGCTCTAAAGCTCCGGGACAACCCTACGAGCAGTACTTC.

This rearrangement joins TRBV29-1 to TRBJ2-7; D is perhaps TRBD1 (5 bases). The CDR3 has 12 amino acids. Germline CDR1 SQVTM, CDR2 ANQGSEA. V lost 4 bases and J lost 5, with 12 bases in between. The CDR3 is CSVAPQGNEQYF. Here the CDR3 DNA reads TGCAGCGTTGCCCCTCAGGGCAACGAGCAGTACTTC.

V usage is TRBV29-1 and J usage is TRBJ2-3; 11 bases fit TRBD1. This CDR3 comprises 13 residues. J lost 4 bases, V lost 7 bases, and 4 bases had no gene match. Germline assignment: CDR1 SQVTM and CDR2 ANQGSEA. The CDR3 protein is CSGRGQGADTQYF. DNA for the CDR3: TGCAGCGGGAGGGGACAGGGGGCAGATACGCAGTATTTT.

This chain joins TRBV7-6 and TRBJ2-7; D uncertain. The germline gives CDR1 SGHVS, CDR2 FNYEAQ. Trimming removed 1 base at V and 0 bases at J, with 7 bases between. This CDR3 is built from 14 residues. In nucleotides, the CDR3 is TGTGCCAGCAGCTTAGGGCAGGACTCCTACGAGCAGTACTTC. Its protein product is CASSLGQDSYEQYF.